This T cell receptor beta chain was sequenced during a study of blood T cell repertoires in COVID-19. Looking at the study overall: The origin of the acute and convalescent COVID-19 samples was the United States, Italy and Spain. T cells, B-cell-depleted T cells, or PBMCs provided the cDNA or gDNA that served as material.

Germline V gives CDR1 SNHLY, CDR2 FYNNEI. The CDR3 sequence is 15 residues long. V shed 8 bases and J 9 bases; nucleotides not matched to a gene: 13. Data came from immunoSEQ multiplex PCR; TCRdb stores just in-frame clones and leaves some out. Here the sample spans about 160,000 clones, 90% to 95% being singletons. J is TRBJ1-5 and V is TRBV2; 10 bases line up with TRBD1. This TCR was recovered from a woman aged 45 to 65 with acute or convalescent COVID-19. The specimen was peripheral blood. CDR3 in amino acids: CASRRDRGVLGPQHF. CDR3 coding DNA: TGTGCCAGCCGCCGGGACAGGGGTGTTCTGGGGCCCCAGCATTTT. Full variable domain (outside the CDR3, taken from reference TRBV2 and TRBJ1-5): EPEVTQTPSHQVTQMGQEVILRCVPISNHLYFYWYRQILGQKVEFLVSFYNNEISEKSEIFDDQFSVERPDGSNFTLKIRSTKLEDSAMYFCASRRDRGVLGPQHFGDGTRLSIL.